The rows below give T cell receptor beta chains drawn from one sample of a study of T cells in Graves' hyperthyroidism and ophthalmopathy. In TCRdb, the multiplex PCR reads were re-called with MiXCR into one record per CDR3 protein. The sample lists a few hundred thousand distinct CDR3 sequences, around 16% occurring once. Sequenced input: blood. The source is a woman aged 30 to 39 with Graves' hyperthyroidism. CDR3s include the opening cysteine and the closing phenylalanine or tryptophan. D genes are given only for firm matches. Size values are once, few and many counts, or a class for expanded clones, and some rows have none.

14	many	TRBV3-1	TRBD2	TRBJ2-3	CASSRLSSGDTQYF	TGTGCCAGCAGCCGATTATCTAGCGGGGATACGCAGTATTTT
15	many	TRBV20-1	TRBD1	TRBJ2-7	CSALTPGTGTYEQYF	TGCAGTGCTTTAACGCCAGGGACAGGGACGTACGAGCAGTACTTC
16	-	TRBV7-3	-	TRBJ2-2	CASSSRGGLNTGELFF	TGTGCCAGCAGCTCCCGAGGTGGACTGAACACCGGGGAGCTGTTTTTT
13	few	TRBV30	TRBD1	TRBJ1-2	CAWRPGQFYGYTF	TGTGCCTGGAGGCCGGGACAGTTCTATGGCTACACCTTC
13	many	TRBV4-1	-	TRBJ2-1	CASSQDQSNEQFF	TGCGCCAGCAGCCAAGATCAAAGTAATGAGCAGTTCTTC
17	-	TRBV11-2	TRBD2	TRBJ2-7	CASSLRITSGRVYEQYF	TGTGCCAGCAGCTTACGGATTACTAGCGGGAGGGTCTACGAGCAGTACTTC
17	few	TRBV5-5	TRBD1	TRBJ2-5	CASSLKFTGGSGQTQYF	TGTGCCAGCAGCTTAAAATTCACAGGGGGTTCTGGACAGACCCAGTACTTC
17	many	TRBV2	-	TRBJ2-5	CASRQNPPAAHQETQYF	TGTGCCAGCAGGCAGAACCCTCCGGCAGCCCACCAAGAGACCCAGTACTTC
15	many	TRBV20-1	TRBD2	TRBJ2-5	CSAYPAGAPGETQYF	TGCAGTGCTTACCCAGCGGGAGCTCCGGGGGAGACCCAGTACTTC
17	many	TRBV24-1	TRBD1	TRBJ1-5	CATSDRDRGRGNQPQHF	TGTGCCACCAGTGATCGGGACAGGGGGCGCGGCAATCAGCCCCAGCATTTT
13	many	TRBV2	-	TRBJ1-1	CASNDPGNTEAFF	TGTGCCAGCAATGACCCCGGGAACACTGAAGCTTTCTTT
15	-	TRBV19	-	TRBJ1-1	CASSRPGVGGTEAFF	TGTGCCAGTAGCCGACCGGGGGTAGGTGGAACTGAAGCTTTCTTT
13	few	TRBV20-1	-	TRBJ1-5	CSARGQENQPQHF	TGCAGTGCTAGAGGACAGGAGAATCAGCCCCAGCATTTT
13	-	TRBV20-1	-	TRBJ2-7	CSGANRDRYEQYF	TGCAGTGGAGCCAACAGGGATCGCTACGAGCAGTACTTC
17	-	TRBV6-1	TRBD2	TRBJ2-3	CASTTGGRALGTDTQYF	TGTGCCAGCACGACCGGCGGGAGGGCCTTAGGCACAGATACGCAGTATTTT
17	-	TRBV19	TRBD2	TRBJ2-2	CASSIPLWAGDPGELFF	TGTGCCAGTAGTATCCCCCTCTGGGCGGGAGACCCCGGGGAGCTGTTTTTT
14	-	TRBV19	TRBD2	TRBJ2-3	CASRSGTRTDTQYF	TGTGCCAGTAGGAGCGGGACCCGCACAGATACGCAGTATTTT
14	-	TRBV15	-	TRBJ2-5	CATSNLEGEETQYF	TGTGCCACCAGCAACCTAGAGGGTGAAGAGACCCAGTACTTC
17	few	TRBV28	-	TRBJ2-6	CASSSVQGSSGANVLTF	TGTGCCAGCAGTTCCGTACAGGGTTCCTCTGGGGCCAACGTCCTGACTTTC
14	many	TRBV4-1	-	TRBJ1-4	CASSLGPINEKLFF	TGCGCCAGCAGCCTGGGACCGATCAATGAAAAACTGTTTTTT
14	-	TRBV6-1	-	TRBJ1-1	CASSEEQGATEAFF	TGTGCCAGCAGTGAAGAACAGGGAGCTACTGAAGCTTTCTTT
15	-	TRBV6-6	-	TRBJ1-5	CASSYSGIGSWPQHF	TGTGCCAGCAGTTACTCGGGTATCGGGTCATGGCCCCAGCATTTT
15	many	TRBV7-2	TRBD2	TRBJ2-3	CASSRLAGPTDTQYF	TGTGCCAGCAGCAGGTTAGCGGGACCCACAGATACGCAGTATTTT
15	few	TRBV4-1	-	TRBJ1-2	CASSQLQGFPYGYTF	TGCGCCAGCAGCCAACTGCAGGGTTTTCCTTATGGCTACACCTTC
14	-	TRBV29-1	TRBD2	TRBJ2-3	CSVERLAGHDTQYF	TGCAGCGTTGAAAGGCTAGCGGGCCACGATACGCAGTATTTT
17	many	TRBV24-1	-	TRBJ2-1	CAHRKGTSPSPYNEQFF	TGTGCCCACCGTAAGGGAACCTCACCGAGTCCGTACAATGAGCAGTTCTTC
16	few	TRBV20-1	TRBD2	TRBJ2-7	CSAREGTSGSLYEQYF	TGCAGTGCTAGGGAGGGGACTAGCGGGAGTTTATACGAGCAGTACTTC
14	many	TRBV27	TRBD1	TRBJ2-7	CASSRTGGLYEQYF	TGTGCCAGCAGTCGGACAGGGGGCCTCTACGAGCAGTACTTC
13	-	TRBV7-9	TRBD1	TRBJ1-2	CASRRGLDYGYTF	TGTGCCAGCAGGAGGGGGCTCGACTATGGCTACACCTTC
15	many	TRBV11-2	-	TRBJ2-4	CASSSLEGGANIQYF	TGTGCCAGCAGCTCCCTGGAGGGAGGTGCAAACATTCAGTACTTC
15	few	TRBV7-9	TRBD2	TRBJ2-2	CASSLDSGRGRELFF	TGTGCCAGCAGCTTAGACAGCGGGAGAGGACGGGAGCTGTTTTTT
15	many	TRBV30	TRBD2	TRBJ2-7	CAYTISPGLVFEQYF	TGTGCCTACACTATTAGCCCGGGACTAGTGTTCGAGCAGTACTTC
13	-	TRBV11-2	-	TRBJ2-7	CATRTSGSYEQYF	TGTGCTACCCGAACGAGCGGTTCCTACGAGCAGTACTTC
16	many	TRBV20-1	TRBD1	TRBJ1-5	CSARGNRGQGYQPQHF	TGCAGTGCTCGGGGGAATAGGGGGCAAGGCTATCAGCCCCAGCATTTT
11	-	TRBV30	-	TRBJ1-1	CAWTDVTEAFF	TGTGCCTGGACAGACGTAACTGAAGCTTTCTTT
14	few	TRBV7-7	-	TRBJ2-1	CASSLRTGHNEQFF	TGTGCCAGCAGCTTAAGAACAGGGCACAATGAGCAGTTCTTC
15	many	TRBV7-9	TRBD2	TRBJ2-3	CASSFRTSGRAAQYF	TGTGCCAGCAGCTTTAGGACTAGCGGGAGGGCGGCGCAGTATTTT
15	many	TRBV27	TRBD1	TRBJ2-3	CASSPRQGRTDTQYF	TGTGCCAGCAGTCCACGACAGGGTCGCACAGATACGCAGTATTTT
13	many	TRBV10-2	-	TRBJ1-1	CASSDRASTEAFF	TGCGCCAGCAGTGACAGGGCTAGCACTGAAGCTTTCTTT
16	-	TRBV19	-	TRBJ1-1	CASRARGQTLNTEAFF	TGTGCCAGTCGTGCGAGAGGGCAAACCTTGAACACTGAAGCTTTCTTT
15	many	TRBV20-1	-	TRBJ2-2	CSASKRRGSTGELFF	TGCAGTGCTAGTAAGCGGCGGGGTTCTACCGGGGAGCTGTTTTTT
16	-	TRBV4-3	-	TRBJ2-1	CASSQDRRGWYNEQFF	TGCGCCAGCAGCCAAGATCGGAGGGGGTGGTACAATGAGCAGTTCTTC
15	-	TRBV7-9	-	TRBJ1-5	CASSLGGALNQPQHF	TGTGCCAGCAGCTTAGGAGGGGCCCTCAATCAGCCCCAGCATTTT
13	few	TRBV29-1	TRBD2	TRBJ2-1	CSVTPGGYNEQFF	TGCAGCGTGACCCCGGGGGGATACAATGAGCAGTTCTTC
16	few	TRBV24-1	-	TRBJ2-3	CATSDSGRGPADTQYF	TGTGCCACCAGTGATTCGGGGAGGGGGCCGGCAGATACGCAGTATTTT
15	many	TRBV20-1	TRBD2	TRBJ2-7	CSAREREADAREQYF	TGCAGTGCTAGGGAGCGGGAGGCCGATGCGAGGGAGCAGTACTTC
15	few	TRBV7-3	-	TRBJ1-1	CASSHPPGPSTEAFF	TGTGCCAGCAGCCATCCCCCAGGGCCAAGTACTGAAGCTTTCTTT
17	-	TRBV9	TRBD1	TRBJ2-2	CASSATGQTFFTGELFF	TGTGCCAGCAGCGCCACGGGACAGACTTTTTTCACCGGGGAGCTGTTTTTT